Shown below are 24 T cell receptor beta chains from a single sample sequenced in a study of T cell responses to AZD1222 COVID-19 vaccine (dated by TCRdb to the early 2020s). The library was prepared using the immunoSEQ multiplex PCR assay. In its TCRdb copy, this immuneACCESS table keeps in-frame sequences only and misses some clones. Where compared with another copy, unresolved V genes explain less than half of these, and the others have no known cause. In this sample the table shows 250,000 to 300,000 clones, approximately 94% of which occur a single time. The top ten constitute less than 0.6% of the sample. The intended sense of this specimen's time point label: about 28 days (+/-7) after the second vaccine dose. The specimen comprised peripheral blood, sampled 28 days after the second AZD1222 dose. All receptors come from an adult who received the AZD1222 COVID-19 vaccine.

This clone came up once. The chain has TRBV7-9 and TRBJ2-3, with TRBD1 matching 8 bases. V lost 5 bases and J lost 3; bases outside the gene matches: 7. The CDR3 totals 15 residues. Per the germline V gene, CDR1 is SEHNR and CDR2 is FQNEAQ (reference sequence). CDR3 sequence reads: CASSQQGVSTDTQYF. The CDR3 region has the DNA TGTGCCAGCAGCCAACAGGGGGTTAGTACAGATACGCAGTATTTT.

The rearrangement links TRBV20-1 to TRBJ1-2; the D is unclear. The CDR3 is 10 amino acids. V gave up 6 bases and J gave up 1 base, with 3 bases separating them. The germline V gene encodes CDR1 DFQATT and CDR2 SNEGSKA (reference sequence). The CDR3 spells CSALNYGYTF. The CDR3 coding sequence is TGCAGTGCCCTTAACTATGGCTACACCTTC.

The chain links TRBV18 to TRBJ2-7; no reliable D call. Germline V CDR1 and CDR2: KGHSH, LQKENI. V was cut by 3 bases and J by 6 bases, with 15 bases left in between. The CDR3 runs to 14 residues. The CDR3 DNA sequence: TGTGCCAGCTCACCCTGGGCCAGGTTGGGCGAGCAGTACTTC. This translates into CASSPWARLGEQYF.

The CDR3 DNA is TGCGCCAGCAGCCAAGACAGTGACACTGAAGCTTTCTTT. This gives the protein CASSQDSDTEAFF. The chain combines TRBV4-3 with TRBJ1-1; D is unclear. V was trimmed by 0 bases and J by 3 bases, leaving 5 bases between them. CDR3 size: 13 residues. Looked up from germline, CDR1 is LGHNA and CDR2 is YSLEER.

This chain connects TRBV11-2 to TRBJ1-5; a weak D match, TRBD1 (5 bases). Germline CDR1 and CDR2: SGHAT and FQNNGV. The CDR3 extends over 14 amino acids. Between the trimmed V and J ends, which lost 5 bases and 1 base, there was a span of 9 bases. CDR3 coding DNA: TGTGCCAGCAGCCAACGGGGGAGCAATCAGCCCCAGCATTTT. This gives the protein CASSQRGSNQPQHF.

This clone appeared a single time. The chain is built from TRBV5-4 and TRBJ2-1; D perhaps matches TRBD2 (5 bases). CDR3 length equals 15 residues. Trimming left V 3 bases short and J 3 bases short, with 13 bases between. Germline V CDR1 and CDR2: SGHNT, YYREEE (reference sequence). DNA for the CDR3: TGTGCCAGCAGCTCCGGGGTGGGATACTACAATGAGCAGTTCTTC. This sequence encodes CASSSGVGYYNEQFF.

The V call is TRBV5-1, the J call TRBJ2-2; D is possibly TRBD2 (6 bases). The V end was cut by 0 bases, the J end by 0 bases, with 12 bases between. The CDR3 runs to 17 residues. Germline-derived CDR1 and CDR2 are SGHRS and YFSETQ. The CDR3 sequence is CASSLARGGANTGELFF. The DNA of the CDR3 is TGCGCCAGCAGCTTGGCCAGAGGCGGGGCGAACACCGGGGAGCTGTTTTTT.

This clone was counted once. The chain employs TRBV11-2 and TRBJ2-5; 7 bases match TRBD1. Germline assignment: CDR1 SGHAT and CDR2 FQNNGV. After removal of 5 bases from V and 3 bases from J, the junction contained 9 bases not matched to a gene. CDR3 size: 15 residues. CDR3 protein: CASSPHLGQKETQYF. DNA for the CDR3: TGTGCCAGCAGCCCCCATTTGGGACAGAAAGAGACCCAGTACTTC.

The V and J genes are TRBV7-3 and TRBJ2-5; the D gene is possibly TRBD2 (5 bases). Between the trimmed V and J ends, which lost 5 bases and 7 bases, there was a span of 20 bases. The CDR3 runs 15 residues. In germline, CDR1 is SGHTA, CDR2 FQGTGA. CDR3 sequence: CASSLGPEASGTQYF. In nucleotides, the CDR3 is TGTGCCAGCAGCCTTGGGCCTGAGGCGAGCGGGACCCAGTACTTC. The whole variable domain, filled in from reference TRBV7-3 and TRBJ2-5, reads GAGVSQTPSNKVTEKGKYVELRCDPISGHTALYWYRQSLGQGPEFLIYFQGTGAADDSGLPNDRFFAVRPEGSVSTLKIQRTERGDSAVYLCASSLGPEASGTQYFGPGTRLLVL.

The V call is TRBV5-6, the J call TRBJ1-4; 7 bases match TRBD1. Trimming removed 4 bases from V and 4 bases from J; junction bases left unmatched: 7. The CDR3 contains 15 residues. Germline assignment: CDR1 SGHDT and CDR2 YYEEEE. The CDR3 protein is CASSPSTGFNEKLFF. The CDR3 DNA follows: TGTGCCAGCAGCCCATCGACAGGGTTTAATGAAAAACTGTTTTTT.

V usage is TRBV6-5 and J usage is TRBJ2-1; TRBD2 agrees at 9 bases. CDR1 is MNHEY and CDR2 is SVGAGI in the germline V gene. Trimming removed 2 bases from V and 3 bases from J; junction bases left unmatched: 2. The CDR3 has 15 amino acids. CDR3 sequence reads: CASSYPTSGYNEQFF. The CDR3 coding sequence is TGTGCCAGCAGTTACCCGACTAGCGGCTACAATGAGCAGTTCTTC.

This sequence joins TRBV5-4 and TRBJ2-5; D is undetermined. From germline, CDR1 is SGHNT and CDR2 YYREEE (reference sequence). The CDR3 has 12 amino acids. The ends were cut back, 2 bases at V and 4 bases at J, with 6 bases in the middle. For the CDR3, the DNA is TGTGCCAGCAGCTTACCCCGAGAGACCCAGTACTTC. This translates into CASSLPRETQYF.

The table lists this clone with a few counts. The rearrangement uses TRBV20-1 and TRBJ2-3; 8 positions match TRBD2. V lost 3 bases, J lost 1 base, and 9 bases stayed unmatched. Germline V gene data show CDR1 as DFQATT and CDR2 as SNEGSKA (reference sequence). The CDR3 extends over 16 amino acids. For the CDR3, the DNA is TGCAGTGCTAGTGGGCGCGGGAGGAGTGGCACAGATACGCAGTATTTT. Its translation is CSASGRGRSGTDTQYF.

The chain couples TRBV7-9 to TRBJ1-1; D call uncertain. Germline lookup yields CDR1 SEHNR and CDR2 FQNEAQ (reference sequence). CDR3 length equals 14 residues. Trimming left V 4 bases short and J 11 bases short, with 20 bases between. Written as DNA, the CDR3 is TGTGCCAGCAGCTCCCGAGGACCCGCCCGCGAGGCTTTCTTT. As protein: CASSSRGPAREAFF.

In the case of this clone: At one boundary the junction diverges from the germline segment, which might be a read error. This chain uses TRBV30 with TRBJ2-7; 7 nucleotides agree with TRBD1. Germline assignment: CDR1 GTSNPN and CDR2 SVGIG (reference sequence). The CDR3 has 16 residues. Here the CDR3 reads CAWSSTPGQNSYAQYF. In DNA form, the CDR3 reads TGTGCCTGGAGCTCGACCCCGGGACAGAATTCCTACGCGCAGTACTTC.

The rearrangement uses TRBV3-1 (or the pseudogene TRBV3-2) and TRBJ1-2; D is uncertain. The CDR3 length is 13 residues. Deletions cut 1 base from V and 8 bases from J, with 11 bases between. The germline V gene encodes CDR1 LGHDT and CDR2 YNNKEL (reference sequence). The CDR3 protein is CASSQVLGGGYTF. In DNA form, the CDR3 reads TGTGCCAGCAGCCAAGTCCTCGGAGGGGGCTACACCTTC.

The chain uses TRBV27 and TRBJ1-4; TRBD1 matches 11 bases. With 2 bases clipped from V and 7 bases from J, the junction kept 3 bases outside the gene matches. The CDR3 totals 15 residues. Germline V gene data show CDR1 as MNHEY and CDR2 as SMNVEV (reference sequence). CDR3 in amino acids: CASSLKGQGVEKLFF. The CDR3 DNA sequence: TGTGCCAGCAGTTTAAAGGGACAGGGGGTTGAAAAACTGTTTTTT.

This sequence joins TRBV28 and TRBJ1-2; no clear D gene. This CDR3 contains 12 residues. V lost 6 bases to trimming and J lost 6 bases, with 11 bases between them. Germline V gives CDR1 MDHEN, CDR2 SYDVKM. CDR3 in DNA: TGTGCCAGCAGCCCCGCGGGGAATGGCTACACCTTC. Its translation is CASSPAGNGYTF.

The CDR3 reads CASSDRGGTYNEQFF. CDR3 DNA sequence: TGCGCCAGCAGCGATAGAGGGGGGACCTACAATGAGCAGTTCTTC. The V call is TRBV10-2, the J call TRBJ2-1; D is possibly TRBD1 or TRBD2 (6 bases each). The CDR3 has 15 amino acids. CDR1 is WSHSY and CDR2 is SAAADI in the germline V gene. Trimming stripped 6 bases from V and 2 bases from J, with 14 bases between.

V usage is TRBV13 and J usage is TRBJ2-1, with D possibly being TRBD2 (5 bases). This CDR3 comprises 14 residues. Germline-derived CDR1 and CDR2 are PRHDT and FYEKMQ (reference sequence). Deletions cut 9 bases from V and 6 bases from J, with 18 bases between. CDR3 coding DNA: TGTGCCAGTGTCCCGGCGGGCCCCCCCAATGAGCAGTTCTTC. Protein sequence: CASVPAGPPNEQFF.

The chain carries TRBV24-1 and TRBJ2-7; D is unresolved. This CDR3 is built from 13 residues. Trimming removed 3 bases from V and 0 bases from J, with 5 bases in between. Germline V lookup: CDR1 KGHDR, CDR2 SFDVKD. Written as DNA, the CDR3 is TGTGCCACCAGTGATGTCCACTCCTACGAGCAGTACTTC. Encoded protein: CATSDVHSYEQYF.

CDR3 region: CASSIQGHTDTQYF. The CDR3 DNA reads as TGTGCCAGTTCTATCCAGGGGCACACAGATACGCAGTATTTT. This sequence joins TRBV28 and TRBJ2-3; tentative D call: TRBD1 (6 bases). Germline-derived CDR1 and CDR2 are MDHEN and SYDVKM. The CDR3 has 14 residues. Trimming took off 9 bases at V and 2 bases at J, with 15 bases between the two ends.

The sample holds one count of this clone. The rearrangement links TRBV27 to TRBJ1-5; D is unclear. V lost 3 bases and J 9 bases, leaving 15 bases between the germline ends. CDR1 MNHEY and CDR2 SMNVEV come from the germline V gene (reference sequence). The CDR3 covers 14 residues. In nucleotides, the CDR3 is TGTGCCAGCAGTTTTACCGGGGAGGAATGGCCCCAGCATTTT. Amino acids: CASSFTGEEWPQHF.

The chain uses TRBV19 and TRBJ1-2, with D perhaps matching TRBD1 (5 bases). The V gene lost 5 bases and the J gene lost 2 bases, with 18 bases spanning the gap. Germline V lookup: CDR1 LNHDA, CDR2 SQIVND (reference sequence). The CDR3 has 16 amino acids. CDR3 loop: CASSHLSGTPNYGYTF. Here the CDR3 DNA reads TGTGCCAGTAGTCACTTGTCCGGGACTCCCAACTATGGCTACACCTTC.